The 12 T cell receptor beta chains listed next were all sequenced from one sample in a study of blood T cell repertoires in COVID-19. Repertoires were generated with immunoSEQ multiplex PCR, while TCRdb's copy carries only in-frame clones and drops some. The data hold 300,000 to 350,000 clones, with roughly 89% observed a single time. The material sequenced was peripheral blood. Receptors were obtained from a man aged 25 to 45 with COVID-19, enrolled during active disease.

This clone was seen more than once but under ten times. This chain uses TRBV16 with TRBJ2-7, with TRBD2 identical over 9 bases. Germline V lookup: CDR1 KGHSY, CDR2 FQNENV. Trimming removed 4 bases from V and 6 bases from J; junction bases left unmatched: 10. This CDR3 contains 15 residues. The CDR3 reads CASSPGAGGPLEQYF. The CDR3 nucleotides are TGTGCCAGCAGCCCCGGGGCGGGAGGGCCCCTCGAGCAGTACTTC.

The rearrangement joins TRBV4-2 to TRBJ1-5; perhaps TRBD1 as D (5 bases). The CDR3 is 15 amino acids. CDR1 and CDR2 (germline): LGHNA, YNFKEQ. Trimming removed 8 bases from V and 0 bases from J, with 14 bases in between. The CDR3, as DNA: TGTGCCAGCGGGCTAGGGGAGGGTAGCAATCAGCCCCAGCATTTT. This translates into CASGLGEGSNQPQHF.

The V and J genes are TRBV18 and TRBJ1-3; D ambiguous. The germline V and J ends were trimmed by 5 bases and 2 bases, with 16 bases remaining between them. This CDR3 contains 16 residues. Germline V gene sequence: CDR1 KGHSH, CDR2 LQKENI. The DNA for the CDR3 is TGTGCCAGCTCATCGTTGGTGGGAGGGACTGGAAACACCATATATTTT. Encoded protein: CASSSLVGGTGNTIYF. Variable domain in full (rest from reference TRBV18 and TRBJ1-3): NAGVMQNPRHLVRRRGQEARLRCSPMKGHSHVYWYRQLPEEGLKFMVYLQKENIIDESGMPKERFSAEFPKEGPSILRIQQVVRGDSAAYFCASSSLVGGTGNTIYFGEGSWLTVV.

The V call is TRBV19, the J call TRBJ1-2; D is undetermined. This CDR3 has 15 amino acids. Germline CDR1 and CDR2: LNHDA and SQIVND (reference sequence). V gave up 4 bases and J gave up 2 bases, with 14 bases separating them. As DNA, the CDR3 is TGTGCCAGTAGTAGGAGTACCAATCCAAACTATGGCTACACCTTC. Encoded protein: CASSRSTNPNYGYTF.

This chain joins TRBV15 and TRBJ2-1, with 9 bases identical to TRBD2. V shed 1 base, J shed 7 bases, and the junction held 14 bases outside the gene matches. Germline V gene sequence: CDR1 LNHNV, CDR2 YYDKDF (reference sequence). This CDR3 has 18 residues. In nucleotides, the CDR3 is TGTGCCACCAGCAGAGGAAGTACCGGGACTAGCACATTAAATGAGCAGTTCTTC. It translates to CATSRGSTGTSTLNEQFF.

The rearrangement links TRBV27 to TRBJ1-5; D possibly corresponds to TRBD1 (6 bases). The CDR3 sequence is 13 residues long. CDR1 and CDR2 (germline): MNHEY, SMNVEV (reference sequence). Trimming left V 5 bases short and J 5 bases short, with 10 bases between. The CDR3: CASSHRQDQPQHF. CDR3 nucleotide sequence: TGTGCCAGCAGTCACCGACAGGATCAGCCCCAGCATTTT.

The chain has TRBV5-1 and TRBJ2-7; TRBD2 matches at 7 bases. The CDR3 extends over 15 amino acids. CDR1 and CDR2 from the germline V gene are SGHRS and YFSETQ. Trimming at V came to 0 bases and at J to 3 bases, leaving 6 bases not matched to a gene. The CDR3 nucleotides are TGCGCCAGCAGCTTGGAAAGGACTAGTATCTACGAGCAGTACTTC. This sequence encodes CASSLERTSIYEQYF. Together with reference TRBV5-1 and TRBJ2-7, the CDR3 gives the full variable domain: KAGVTQTPRYLIKTRGQQVTLSCSPISGHRSVSWYQQTPGQGLQFLFEYFSETQRNKGNFPGRFSGRQFSNSRSEMNVSTLELGDSALYLCASSLERTSIYEQYFGPGTRLTVT.

The chain links TRBV4-3 to TRBJ2-5; D might be TRBD1 (6 bases). The germline V and J ends were trimmed by 1 base and 4 bases, with 13 bases remaining between them. CDR3 size: 15 residues. The V gene's germline CDR1 is LGHNA and CDR2 YSLEER. CDR3 amino acids: CASSQVLGAGETQYF. Here the CDR3 DNA reads TGCGCCAGCAGCCAAGTTTTGGGGGCCGGAGAGACCCAGTACTTC.

The CDR3 region has the DNA TGTGCCAGCAGCTTTTTTCGCGGCAGGGCCTCTGAAGCTTTCTTT. It specifies CASSFFRGRASEAFF. V usage is TRBV7-2 and J usage is TRBJ1-1; tentative D call: TRBD1 (5 bases). The CDR3 length is 15 residues. Germline values: CDR1 SGHTA, CDR2 FQGNSA. V was trimmed by 3 bases and J by 6 bases, leaving 17 bases between them.

The genes are TRBV19 and TRBJ2-6; 8 bases line up with TRBD1. The CDR3 extends over 15 amino acids. V was clipped by 5 bases and J by 5 bases; unmatched bases: 5. Germline V gene lookup returns CDR1 LNHDA and CDR2 SQIVND (reference sequence). The CDR3 loop reads CASSFGQGRANVLTF. The CDR3 DNA sequence: TGTGCCAGTAGTTTCGGACAGGGAAGGGCCAACGTCCTGACTTTC.

The genes are TRBV7-2 and TRBJ2-5; 9 nucleotides agree with TRBD2. From germline, CDR1 is SGHTA and CDR2 FQGNSA. This CDR3 is 14 amino acids long. J was trimmed by 4 bases and V by 5 bases; bases with no gene match: 5. The CDR3 DNA sequence: TGTGCCAGCAGCGGACTAGCGCTGAGAGAGACCCAGTACTTC. Translated, it gives CASSGLALRETQYF.

The chain employs TRBV4-3 and TRBJ1-1; 9 bases fit TRBD1. Germline CDR1 LGHNA, CDR2 YSLEER. The ends lost 1 base at V and 1 base at J; junction bases unmatched: 1. CDR3 length: 15 residues. CDR3: CASSQAGQGNTEAFF. As DNA, the CDR3 is TGCGCCAGCAGCCAAGCGGGACAGGGGAACACTGAAGCTTTCTTT.